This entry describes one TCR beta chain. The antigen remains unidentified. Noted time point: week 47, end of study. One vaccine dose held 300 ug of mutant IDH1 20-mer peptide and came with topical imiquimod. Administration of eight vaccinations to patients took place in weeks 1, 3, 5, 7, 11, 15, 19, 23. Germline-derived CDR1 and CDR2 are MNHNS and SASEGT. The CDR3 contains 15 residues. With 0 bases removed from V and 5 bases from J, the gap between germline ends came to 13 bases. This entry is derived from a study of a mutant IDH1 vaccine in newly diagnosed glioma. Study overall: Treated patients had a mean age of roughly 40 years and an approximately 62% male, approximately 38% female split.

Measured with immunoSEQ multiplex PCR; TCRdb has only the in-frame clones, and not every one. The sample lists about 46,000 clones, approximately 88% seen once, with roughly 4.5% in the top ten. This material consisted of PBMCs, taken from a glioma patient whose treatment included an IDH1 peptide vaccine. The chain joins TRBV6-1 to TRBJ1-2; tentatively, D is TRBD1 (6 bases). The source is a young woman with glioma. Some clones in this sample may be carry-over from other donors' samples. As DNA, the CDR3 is TGTGCCAGCAGTGAAGCGACAGGCGGCTCTTATGGCTACACCTTC. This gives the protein CASSEATGGSYGYTF.